The T cell receptor (beta chain) described here comes from a study of shared clonotypes between healthy human individuals. About the research overall: CD4 naive and memory got three plates each, CD8 naive two, CD8 memory one. Whole-study findings and limits: Naive subsets generally exceeded memory subsets in estimated richness. Clonotypes shared by all four sorted-subset donors had higher generation probabilities than non-shared clonotypes. Sampling was confined to blood; repertoires within tissues likely differ.

The CDR3 has 15 residues. Germline V lookup: CDR1 MGHRA, CDR2 YSYEKL. Trimming removed 4 bases from V and 0 bases from J, with 9 bases in between. Method: immunoSEQ multiplex PCR; TCRdb's copy keeps in-frame clones and lacks some. The sample lists about 960,000 clones, around 80% occurring once. As to this clone: Its matching antigen is unknown.

The sequencing input was memory CD4+ T cells sorted from blood. Subset reported: CD45RA-negative fraction. The TCR originated in a man between 18 and 35 years old in good health. The chain employs TRBV4-1 and TRBJ2-2, with D possibly matching TRBD1 (5 bases). The CDR3, as DNA: TGCGCCAGCAGCCCGTTGGGGCCGAACACCGGGGAGCTGTTTTTT. Translating it yields CASSPLGPNTGELFF.